The rows below give T cell receptor beta chains drawn from one sample of a study of T cell responses to AZD1222 COVID-19 vaccine. TCRdb's table, derived via immunoSEQ multiplex PCR, lists solely in-frame clones and lacks some. The sample includes around 120,000 clones, roughly 91% of them seen just once. The sample in question was peripheral blood, obtained 28 days after the second AZD1222 dose. The receptors were gathered from an adult who received the AZD1222 COVID-19 vaccine. The CDR3 runs from the conserved cysteine through the conserved F or W. D genes are given only for firm matches. The listing skips clone size in some rows; elsewhere it reads once, few, many or a size class.

- | TRBJ2-3 | TRBV15 | - | TGTGCCACCAGCAAAGATTCACCGGGGGATACGCAGTATTTT | CATSKDSPGDTQYF
- | TRBJ2-6 | TRBV7-2 | - | TGTGCCAGCAGCCCCCAATCTCGGGCCAACGTCCTGACTTTC | CASSPQSRANVLTF
- | TRBJ1-1 | TRBV11-2 | TRBD1 | TGTGCCAGCAGCTTGCCGACAGGGAGTACTGAAGCTTTCTTT | CASSLPTGSTEAFF
- | TRBJ1-1 | TRBV6-5 | - | TGTGCCAGCTTCTCGGGGGGGAACACTGAAGCTTTCTTT | CASFSGGNTEAFF
- | TRBJ1-6 | TRBV4-1 | - | TGCGCCAGCAGGCTAGGGGGATCCTATAATTCACCCCTCCACTTT | CASRLGGSYNSPLHF
once | TRBJ2-7 | TRBV6-5 | - | TGTGCCAGCAGTTACTCGTACAGGGTGAGCTCCTACGAGCAGTACTTC | CASSYSYRVSSYEQYF
- | TRBJ1-3 | TRBV4-3 | - | TGCGCCAGCAGCCGATTCGCGACCTGGGACTCCAGGAACACCATATATTTT | CASSRFATWDSRNTIYF
once | TRBJ2-2 | TRBV9 | - | TGTGCCAGCAGCGTAGCTGGGTCAGCTATGGGCGGGGAGCTGTTTTTT | CASSVAGSAMGGELFF
- | TRBJ2-1 | TRBV13 | - | TGTGCCAGCAGCTTAAGTGTACGGGTCAATGAGCAGTTCTTC | CASSLSVRVNEQFF
- | TRBJ2-7 | TRBV6-5 | TRBD1 | TGTGCCAGCGGCCCGGGACAGGGGTTCGAGCAGTACTTC | CASGPGQGFEQYF
- | TRBJ1-1 | TRBV7-8 | - | TGTGCCAGCAGCTTAGGTTCGACAGCTGAAGCTTTCTTT | CASSLGSTAEAFF
- | TRBJ2-7 | TRBV2 | - | TGTGCCAGCAGTGGGAGGGGGCGGGGGCCCGGAACGTACGAGCAGTACTTC | CASSGRGRGPGTYEQYF
- | TRBJ2-7 | TRBV6-5 | TRBD2 | TGTGCCAGCAGTCGACCGGGACTAGCGGGAGTCGAGCAGTACTTC | CASSRPGLAGVEQYF
- | TRBJ2-1 | TRBV7-2 | TRBD2 | TGTGCCAGCAGCGAACTGGGACTAGCGAACAATGAGCAGTTCTTC | CASSELGLANNEQFF
- | TRBJ2-1 | TRBV7-2 | - | TGTGCCAGCAGCTCGGGCCCAGGCCCCTACAATGAGCAGTTCTTC | CASSSGPGPYNEQFF
- | TRBJ1-4 | TRBV3-1/TRBV3-2 | TRBD1 | TGTGCCAGCAGCCAACCCGGACAGGGGATCAATGAAAAACTGTTTTTT | CASSQPGQGINEKLFF
- | TRBJ1-6 | TRBV14 | - | TGTGCCAGCAGCCCCCTGGGACGGCATAATTCACCCCTCCACTTT | CASSPLGRHNSPLHF
- | TRBJ2-1 | TRBV6-5 | TRBD2 | TGTGCCAGCAGTCAAAGACTAGCGGATAATGAGCAGTTCTTC | CASSQRLADNEQFF
- | TRBJ2-7 | TRBV5-8 | - | TGTGCCAGCAGCTTTAGGACAGCTCCCCGGGACGAGCAGTACTTC | CASSFRTAPRDEQYF
- | TRBJ2-3 | TRBV9 | TRBD2 | TGTGCCAGCAGCCCGGGACTAGCGTCGAGCACAGATACGCAGTATTTT | CASSPGLASSTDTQYF
- | TRBJ1-2 | TRBV7-9 | - | TGTGCCAGCAGCTTAGTACCGACTGTAGTCTATGGCTACACCTTC | CASSLVPTVVYGYTF
few | TRBJ2-1 | TRBV2 | TRBD2 | TGTGCCAGCAGTGAATGGACTAGCGGGTTGTACAATGAGCAGTTCTTC | CASSEWTSGLYNEQFF
- | TRBJ2-1 | TRBV6-5 | - | TGTGCCAGTGAGACGGAAGGTGAGCAGTTCTTC | CASETEGEQFF
once | TRBJ1-6 | TRBV30 | - | TGTGCCTGGACCGCCCAGGGGATAGGATCACCCCTCCACTTT | CAWTAQGIGSPLHF
- | TRBJ2-1 | TRBV4-2 | TRBD2 | TGTGCCAGCAGCCAAGCTAGCGGATCAACTCGATCTCAGTTCTTC | CASSQASGSTRSQFF
- | TRBJ2-2 | TRBV18 | - | TGTGCCAGCTCACCGCGGGGCACCGGGGAGCTGTTTTTT | CASSPRGTGELFF
once | TRBJ2-7 | TRBV6-5 | TRBD2 | TGTGCCAGCAGTTACTCAGGGCTAGCGGGATCCTACGAGCAGTACTTC | CASSYSGLAGSYEQYF
- | TRBJ1-2 | TRBV7-9 | - | TGTGCCAGCAGCTTAGCGAGGTCAGTCGGGAACTATGGCTACACCTTC | CASSLARSVGNYGYTF